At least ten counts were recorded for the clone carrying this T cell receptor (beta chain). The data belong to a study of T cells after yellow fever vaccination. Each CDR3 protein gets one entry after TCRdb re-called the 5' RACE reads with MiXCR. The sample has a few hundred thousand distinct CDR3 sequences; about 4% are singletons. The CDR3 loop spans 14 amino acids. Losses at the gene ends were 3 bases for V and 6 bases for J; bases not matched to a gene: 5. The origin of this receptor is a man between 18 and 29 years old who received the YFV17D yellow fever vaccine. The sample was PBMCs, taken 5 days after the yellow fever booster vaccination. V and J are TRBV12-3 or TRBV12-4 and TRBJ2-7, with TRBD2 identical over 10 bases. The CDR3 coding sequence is TGTGCCAGCAGTTTTGGGACTAGCGCCGGCGAGCAGTACTTC. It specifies CASSFGTSAGEQYF.